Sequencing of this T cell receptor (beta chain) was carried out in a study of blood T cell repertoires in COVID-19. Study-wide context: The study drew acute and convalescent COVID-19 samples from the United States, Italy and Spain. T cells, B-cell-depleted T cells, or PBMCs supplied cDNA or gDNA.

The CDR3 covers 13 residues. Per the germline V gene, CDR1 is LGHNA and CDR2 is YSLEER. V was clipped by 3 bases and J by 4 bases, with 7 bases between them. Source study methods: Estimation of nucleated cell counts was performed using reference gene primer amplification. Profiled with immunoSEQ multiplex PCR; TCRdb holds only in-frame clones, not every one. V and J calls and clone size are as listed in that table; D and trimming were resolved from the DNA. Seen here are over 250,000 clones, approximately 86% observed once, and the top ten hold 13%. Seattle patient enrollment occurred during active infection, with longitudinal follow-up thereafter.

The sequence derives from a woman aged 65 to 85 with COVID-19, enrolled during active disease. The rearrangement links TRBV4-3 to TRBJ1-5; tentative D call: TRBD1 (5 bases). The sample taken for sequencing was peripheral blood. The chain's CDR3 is CASSQDINQPQHF. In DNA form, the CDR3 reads TGCGCCAGCAGCCAGGACATTAATCAGCCCCAGCATTTT.